Sequencing of this TCR beta chain was carried out in a study of T cell responses to AZD1222 COVID-19 vaccine. Clones were read by immunoSEQ multiplex PCR, and TCRdb kept only the in-frame ones, dropping some. The data show about 140,000 clones, with 89% seen just once and just under 3% held by the top ten. CDR3 length equals 16 residues. CDR1 is LGHNA, CDR2 YSLEER, per germline. V lost 4 bases, J lost 2 bases, and 10 bases stayed unmatched. The study's findings and limits: CD4 TCRs associated with vaccination spanned spike, dominating at 160-218 and 743-854. Possibly, clonal diversity was underestimated; donors were largely white British and included more females.

This clone was counted once. What it binds is unknown. The chain recombines TRBV4-3 with TRBJ2-7, with 8 bases identical to TRBD1. The material sequenced was peripheral blood, taken on day 0 of AZD1222 vaccination. The clonotype originates from an adult in good health. CDR3 sequence (DNA): TGCGCCAGCAGCCCCAAATGGACAGGGATTCCCTACGAGCAGTACTTC. Translation: CASSPKWTGIPYEQYF.